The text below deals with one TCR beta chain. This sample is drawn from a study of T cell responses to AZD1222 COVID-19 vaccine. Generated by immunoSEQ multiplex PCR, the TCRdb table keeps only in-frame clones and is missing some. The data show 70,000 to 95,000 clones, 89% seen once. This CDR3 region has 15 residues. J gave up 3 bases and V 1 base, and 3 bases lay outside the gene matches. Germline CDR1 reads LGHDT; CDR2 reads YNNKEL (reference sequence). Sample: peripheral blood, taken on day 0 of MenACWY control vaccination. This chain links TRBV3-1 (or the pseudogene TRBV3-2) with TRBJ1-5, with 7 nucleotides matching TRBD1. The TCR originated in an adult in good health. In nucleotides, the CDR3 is TGTGCCAGCAGCCAAGGACAGGGCCCCAATCAGCCCCAGCATTTT. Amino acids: CASSQGQGPNQPQHF.